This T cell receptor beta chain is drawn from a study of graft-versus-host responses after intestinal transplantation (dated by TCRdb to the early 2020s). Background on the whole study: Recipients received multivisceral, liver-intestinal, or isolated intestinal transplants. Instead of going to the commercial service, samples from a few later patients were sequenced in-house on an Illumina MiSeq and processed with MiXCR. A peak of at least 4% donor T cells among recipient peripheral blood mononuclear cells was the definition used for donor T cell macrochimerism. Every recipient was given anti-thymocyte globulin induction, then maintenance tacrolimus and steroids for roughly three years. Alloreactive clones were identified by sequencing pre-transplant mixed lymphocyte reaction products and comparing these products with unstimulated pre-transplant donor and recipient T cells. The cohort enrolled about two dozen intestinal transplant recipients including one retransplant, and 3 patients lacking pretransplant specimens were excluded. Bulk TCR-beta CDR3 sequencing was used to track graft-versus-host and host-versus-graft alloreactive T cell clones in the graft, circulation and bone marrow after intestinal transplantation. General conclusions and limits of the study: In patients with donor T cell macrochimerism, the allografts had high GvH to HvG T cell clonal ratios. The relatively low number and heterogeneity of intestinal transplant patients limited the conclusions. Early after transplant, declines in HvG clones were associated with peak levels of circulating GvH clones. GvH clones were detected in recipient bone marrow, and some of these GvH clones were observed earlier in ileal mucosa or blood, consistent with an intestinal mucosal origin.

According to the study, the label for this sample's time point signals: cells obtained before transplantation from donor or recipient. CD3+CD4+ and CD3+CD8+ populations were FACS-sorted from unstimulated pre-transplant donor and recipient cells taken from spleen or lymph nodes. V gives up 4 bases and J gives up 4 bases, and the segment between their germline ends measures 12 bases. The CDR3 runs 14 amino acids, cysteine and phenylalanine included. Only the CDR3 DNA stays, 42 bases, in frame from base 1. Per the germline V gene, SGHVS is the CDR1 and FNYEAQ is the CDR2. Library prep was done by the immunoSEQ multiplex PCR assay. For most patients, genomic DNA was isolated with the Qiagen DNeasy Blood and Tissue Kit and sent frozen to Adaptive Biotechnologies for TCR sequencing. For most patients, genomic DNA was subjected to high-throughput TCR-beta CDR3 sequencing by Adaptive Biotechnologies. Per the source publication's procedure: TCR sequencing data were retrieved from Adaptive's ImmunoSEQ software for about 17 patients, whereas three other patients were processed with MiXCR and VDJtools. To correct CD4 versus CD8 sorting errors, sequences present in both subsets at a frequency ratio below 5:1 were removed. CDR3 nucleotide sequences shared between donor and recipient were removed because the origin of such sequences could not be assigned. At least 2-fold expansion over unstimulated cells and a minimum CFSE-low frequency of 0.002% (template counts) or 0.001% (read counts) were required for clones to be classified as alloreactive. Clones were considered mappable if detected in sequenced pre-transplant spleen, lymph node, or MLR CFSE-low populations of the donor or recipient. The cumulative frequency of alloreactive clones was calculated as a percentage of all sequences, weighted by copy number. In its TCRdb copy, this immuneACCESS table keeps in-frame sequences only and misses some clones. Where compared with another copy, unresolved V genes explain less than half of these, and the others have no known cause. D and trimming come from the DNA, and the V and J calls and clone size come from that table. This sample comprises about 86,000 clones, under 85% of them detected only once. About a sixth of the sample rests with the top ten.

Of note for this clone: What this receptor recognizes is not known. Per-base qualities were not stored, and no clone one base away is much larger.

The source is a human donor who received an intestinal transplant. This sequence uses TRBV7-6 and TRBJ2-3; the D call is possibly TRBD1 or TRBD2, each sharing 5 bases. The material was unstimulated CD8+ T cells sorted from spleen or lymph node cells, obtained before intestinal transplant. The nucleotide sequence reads TGTGCCAGCAGCTCTATGGGGACGGCAGATACGCAGTATTTT. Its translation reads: CASSSMGTADTQYF. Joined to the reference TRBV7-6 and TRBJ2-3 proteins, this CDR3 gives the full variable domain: GAGVSQSPRYKVTKRGQDVALRCDPISGHVSLYWYRQALGQGPEFLTYFNYEAQQDKSGLPNDRFSAERPEGSISTLTIQRTEQRDSAMYRCASSSMGTADTQYFGPGTRLTVL.